This T cell receptor (beta chain) was observed in a study of PD-L1 blockade in urothelial cancer. Study information: Individuals in the cohort had been given 0 to 3 earlier chemotherapy regimens.

With respect to this clone: Its antigen remains unidentified.

The germline CDR1 and CDR2 sequences are MNHNY and SVGAGI (reference sequence). The CDR3 is 13 amino acids. Trimming took off 10 bases at V and 0 bases at J, with 12 bases between the two ends. Anywhere from 1 to 8 samples came from each patient, spanning pretreatment and on-treatment. Using immunoSEQ multiplex PCR, the repertoire was profiled, and TCRdb retains in-frame clones only, with some absent. The sample holds 50,000 to 60,000 clones, approximately 86% seen once. Notes on the study in general: For durable-benefit patients, tumor-associated blood clones expanded more at 3 weeks.

V usage is TRBV6-6 and J usage is TRBJ1-2; D is ambiguous. The sample was PBMCs, taken around atezolizumab (anti-PD-L1) treatment. This clonotype originated in a man aged 45-60 years with urothelial cancer. CDR3: CATRRGANYGYTF. CDR3 nucleotides: TGTGCCACGAGGAGAGGAGCTAACTATGGCTACACCTTC.